This passage covers 24 T cell receptor beta chains from one sample sequenced in a study of molecular identifiers for immune sequencing clone quantification. TCRdb fed the PCR reads into MiXCR, producing one record per CDR3 protein. The sample has some 70,000 distinct CDR3 sequences, approximately 18% seen once. The sequenced sample was naive CD8+ T cells from blood, with Jurkat cell RNA spiked in. Subset indicated: FACS-sorted CD8+CD4-CCR7+CD45RA+ naive T cells. Receptors were obtained from a human donor in good health. Some libraries in this study had Jurkat cell RNA spiked in.

In this sample, this clonotype turned up many times. The chain links TRBV9 to TRBJ2-3, with 8 bases lining up with TRBD2. CDR3 length: 19 residues. Per the germline V gene, CDR1 is SGDLS and CDR2 is YYNGEE. The junction had 18 bases not matched to a gene; V was cut back by 4 bases and J by 2 bases. CDR3 sequence (DNA): TGTGCCAGCAGCCCCCCGCTCCCAGCTAGCGGGCCTTTCACAGATACGCAGTATTTT. This gives the protein CASSPPLPASGPFTDTQYF.

This clonotype was recorded at least ten times. V is TRBV3-1 and J is TRBJ2-3; the match to TRBD2 covers 8 bases. Germline V lookup: CDR1 LGHDT, CDR2 YNNKEL (reference sequence). The CDR3 extends over 16 amino acids. J gave up 9 bases and V 5 bases, and 16 bases lay outside the gene matches. The CDR3 sequence: CASSESGGTRNRTQYF. Written as DNA, the CDR3 is TGTGCCAGCAGCGAAAGTGGAGGGACTAGGAATAGGACGCAGTATTTT.

In regard to this clonotype: This may come from a read error, since a much larger clone is one base off. The chain uses TRBV5-1 and TRBJ2-1; D is undetermined. The germline V and J ends were trimmed by 0 bases and 12 bases, with 16 bases remaining between them. CDR3 length: 14 residues. From germline, CDR1 is SGHRS and CDR2 YFSETQ. The CDR3 spells CASSLGGVFPGQFF. The DNA of the CDR3 is TGCGCCAGCAGCTTGGGCGGCGTTTTCCCAGGGCAGTTCTTC.

This clonotype was counted ten times or more. The chain recombines TRBV2 with TRBJ1-2; D gene ambiguous. Trimming took off 1 base at V and 8 bases at J, with 8 bases between the two ends. The CDR3 runs 12 residues. Per germline, CDR1 SNHLY and CDR2 FYNNEI. CDR3 sequence reads: CASSEGGSGYTF. The CDR3 nucleotides are TGTGCCAGCAGTGAAGGGGGTTCGGGCTACACCTTC.

This clonotype was counted a single time. The junction and the germline gene differ at one end; a read error may be behind it. DNA of the CDR3: TGTGTCAGCAGCACCACCGGGGAGCTGCTTTTT. Its protein product is CVSSTTGELLF. This chain links TRBV9 with TRBJ2-2, with D perhaps TRBD2 (5 bases). Germline V lookup: CDR1 SGDLS, CDR2 YYNGEE. This CDR3 is built from 11 residues.

This clonotype was counted ten times or more. The V and J genes are TRBV7-9 and TRBJ2-7; no clear D gene. The CDR3 contains 11 residues. CDR1 SEHNR and CDR2 FQNEAQ come from the germline V gene (reference sequence). The V gene lost 1 base and the J gene lost 6 bases, with 4 bases spanning the gap. The CDR3 DNA sequence: TGTGCCAGCAGCTTAGATCGCGAGCAGTACTTC. Encoded protein: CASSLDREQYF. Based on the CDR3 plus reference TRBV7-9 and TRBJ2-7, the full variable domain is DTGVSQNPRHKITKRGQNVTFRCDPISEHNRLYWYRQTLGQGPEFLTYFQNEAQLEKSRLLSDRFSAERPKGSFSTLEIQRTEQGDSAMYLCASSLDREQYFGPGTRLTVT.

In this sample, this clonotype turned up many times. A read error may account for a junction end that differs from germline. The V gene is TRBV7-7, the J gene TRBJ2-2; 8 positions match TRBD1. The CDR3 is 16 amino acids. Germline V lookup: CDR1 SSHAT, CDR2 FNYEAQ (reference sequence). The CDR3 DNA reads as TGTGCTAGCAGCCACACTGACAGGGGAAAGACCGGGGAGCTGTTTTTT. This gives the protein CASSHTDRGKTGELFF.

There are many counts of this clonotype. The V and J genes are TRBV4-1 and TRBJ2-7; D may be TRBD2 (7 bases). There are 16 residues in the CDR3. Germline V CDR1 and CDR2: MGHRA, YSYEKL. The germline V and J ends were trimmed by 1 base and 2 bases, with 15 bases remaining between them. DNA of the CDR3: TGCGCCAGCAGCCAAGCCGCAGGGGAGGGGCCCTACGAGCAGTACTTC. Amino acid sequence: CASSQAAGEGPYEQYF.

The genes are TRBV29-1 and TRBJ2-1; D may be TRBD2 (6 bases). The CDR3 contains 14 residues. Trimming stripped 4 bases from V and 2 bases from J, with 12 bases between. Germline CDR1 is SQVTM and CDR2 is ANQGSEA. As DNA, the CDR3 is TGCAGCGTTGTAGCGGACCACACCTACAATGAGCAGTTCTTC. Amino acid sequence: CSVVADHTYNEQFF.

In this sample, this clonotype turned up many times. The V and J genes are TRBV7-6 and TRBJ2-5, with D possibly TRBD2 on 6 matching bases. CDR1 is SGHVS and CDR2 is FNYEAQ in the germline V gene. Trimming took 4 bases from V and 1 from J, leaving 13 bases between them. The CDR3 consists of 15 residues. The CDR3 nucleotides are TGTGCCAGCAGCTCGCCGGGGGTGCCCCAAGAGACCCAGTACTTC. This gives the protein CASSSPGVPQETQYF. The whole variable domain, filled in from reference TRBV7-6 and TRBJ2-5, reads GAGVSQSPRYKVTKRGQDVALRCDPISGHVSLYWYRQALGQGPEFLTYFNYEAQQDKSGLPNDRFSAERPEGSISTLTIQRTEQRDSAMYRCASSSPGVPQETQYFGPGTRLLVL.

There are many counts of this clonotype. The V call is TRBV3-1, the J call TRBJ2-2; D gene uncertain. The V and J ends lost 1 base and 6 bases respectively, with 15 bases between them. From germline, CDR1 is LGHDT and CDR2 YNNKEL (reference sequence). This CDR3 spans 16 amino acids. The CDR3 sequence is CASSQVRVPSPGELFF. CDR3 nucleotide sequence: TGTGCCAGCAGCCAAGTTAGGGTACCTAGTCCCGGGGAGCTGTTTTTT. Complete variable domain (other parts from reference TRBV3-1 and TRBJ2-2): DTAVSQTPKYLVTQMGNDKSIKCEQNLGHDTMYWYKQDSKKFLKIMFSYNNKELIINETVPNRFSPKSPDKAHLNLHINSLELGDSAVYFCASSQVRVPSPGELFFGEGSRLTVL.

This clonotype was seen ten or more times. The DNA of the CDR3 is TGTGCCAGCAGCTTGGTAGGGACTAGCGGAGGCGATACGCAGTATTTT. This codes for CASSLVGTSGGDTQYF. The gene calls are TRBV5-4 and TRBJ2-3; 11 bases map to TRBD2. Losses at the gene ends were 0 bases for V and 6 bases for J; bases not matched to a gene: 6. The germline gives CDR1 SGHNT, CDR2 YYREEE (reference sequence). This CDR3 region has 16 residues.

In the case of this clonotype: This may arise from a read error, as a much more abundant clone is one base away. The CDR3 loop is CATVADPSGNEQFF. The DNA of the CDR3 is TGTGCCACGGTTGCGGATCCGTCCGGTAATGAGCAGTTCTTC. V gene TRBV24-1 combines with J gene TRBJ2-1; D is undetermined. The CDR3 has 14 amino acids. The germline V and J ends were trimmed by 10 bases and 7 bases, with 19 bases remaining between them. In germline, CDR1 is KGHDR, CDR2 SFDVKD.

This clonotype was counted at least ten times. The rearrangement uses TRBV7-9 and TRBJ2-5; a weak D match, TRBD2 (6 bases). CDR1 is SEHNR, CDR2 FQNEAQ, per germline (reference sequence). The CDR3 sequence is 16 residues long. V lost 2 bases and J lost 5, with 18 bases in between. CDR3: CASSLPAGSGSETQYF. In DNA form, the CDR3 reads TGTGCCAGCAGCTTACCGGCCGGGAGTGGCTCTGAGACCCAGTACTTC.

Ten or more counts support this clonotype. V gene TRBV29-1 combines with J gene TRBJ2-3, with 8 bases identical to TRBD2. Trimming removed 4 bases from V and 0 bases from J; junction bases left unmatched: 6. The CDR3 loop spans 15 amino acids. Germline loops: CDR1 SQVTM, CDR2 ANQGSEA. The CDR3 nucleotides are TGCAGCGTTGCCAGGGCTAGCGGGAGCACAGATACGCAGTATTTT. It is translated as CSVARASGSTDTQYF.

This clonotype has just a few counts. Given a much more abundant clone one base away, this may be a read error. The chain has TRBV24-1 and TRBJ2-1; 10 nucleotides match TRBD2. Germline V gives CDR1 KGHDR, CDR2 SFDVKD. The CDR3 runs to 17 residues. The CDR3 is CVTSDLQREGLYNEQFF. CDR3 in DNA: TGTGTCACCAGTGATCTGCAGCGGGAGGGATTATACAATGAGCAGTTCTTC.

In its sample, this clonotype was seen a few times. The chain couples TRBV7-9 to TRBJ2-1; D is tentatively TRBD1 or TRBD2 (5 bases each). The CDR3 is made up of 14 amino acids. Trimming removed 0 bases at V and 9 bases at J, with 12 bases between. Germline values: CDR1 SEHNR, CDR2 FQNEAQ (reference sequence). The CDR3 loop reads CASSLAMGRGEQFF. The CDR3 coding sequence is TGTGCCAGCAGCTTAGCTATGGGACGGGGTGAGCAGTTCTTC.

As regards this clonotype: It may be a read error: a sequence one base away is much more abundant. The rearrangement links TRBV27 to TRBJ2-3, with 9 positions matching TRBD1. Germline CDR1 is MNHEY and CDR2 is SMNVEV (reference sequence). The CDR3 spans 16 residues. In nucleotides, the CDR3 is TGTGCCGGCAGCCCTCGGACAGGGGCTAGCACAGATACGCAGTATTTT. Protein product: CAGSPRTGASTDTQYF.

This clonotype was seen many times. V and J are TRBV6-5 and TRBJ2-7; 8 bases line up with TRBD1. Per the germline V gene, CDR1 is MNHEY and CDR2 is SVGAGI. The CDR3 loop spans 14 amino acids. V lost 5 bases, J lost 3 bases, and 6 bases stayed unmatched. Here the CDR3 reads CASSQTGGYYEQYF. In DNA, the CDR3 is TGTGCCAGCAGTCAAACAGGGGGTTACTACGAGCAGTACTTC.

The sample holds many counts of this clonotype. J is TRBJ1-5 and V is TRBV25-1; no firm D call. The germline CDR1 and CDR2 sequences are MGHDK and SYGVNS. This CDR3 is 12 amino acids long. With 7 bases removed from V and 1 base from J, the gap between germline ends came to 5 bases. CDR3 residues: CASILSNQPQHF. CDR3 in DNA: TGTGCCAGCATTCTGAGCAATCAGCCCCAGCATTTT.

This clonotype turned up a few times. This chain uses TRBV12-5 with TRBJ1-1, with a tentative D call TRBD1 (6 bases). The V gene lost 6 bases and the J gene lost 1 base, with 12 bases spanning the gap. This CDR3 contains 14 residues. Germline V gene lookup returns CDR1 LGHNT and CDR2 FRNRAP. In DNA, the CDR3 is TGTGCTAGTGGCGAGGGACAAACGAACACTGAAGCTTTCTTT. It translates to CASGEGQTNTEAFF.

This clonotype was detected a few times. The chain couples TRBV27 to TRBJ1-5, with D maybe TRBD1 (6 bases). Trimming pared 6 bases from V and 1 base from J, leaving 16 bases between. Germline V lookup: CDR1 MNHEY, CDR2 SMNVEV (reference sequence). The CDR3 covers 16 residues. The CDR3 sequence: CASSPGGGPSNQPQHF. The CDR3, as DNA: TGTGCCAGCAGCCCAGGCGGGGGGCCGAGCAATCAGCCCCAGCATTTT.

This clonotype was found many times. The chain uses TRBV4-2 and TRBJ2-1, with D maybe TRBD2 (5 bases). CDR3 length: 12 amino acids. Trimming stripped 2 bases from V and 8 bases from J, with 7 bases between. Looked up from germline, CDR1 is LGHNA and CDR2 is YNFKEQ. Written as DNA, the CDR3 is TGTGCCAGCAGCCAAACAGCGGATGAGCAGTTCTTC. Translated: CASSQTADEQFF.

In regard to this clonotype: A much bigger clone sits one base away, suggesting this may be a read error. The conserved phenylalanine or tryptophan normally closing the CDR3 is absent here, so this likely arose from a read error. V usage is TRBV28 and J usage is TRBJ2-7; weak D call: TRBD2 (6 bases). V dropped 8 bases and J dropped 0 bases, with 11 bases sitting between them. Germline lookup yields CDR1 MDHEN and CDR2 SYDVKM. The CDR3 is 13 residues long. In DNA form, the CDR3 reads TGTGCCAGCCGCCACGGGAGCTCCTACGAGCAGTACCTC. It yields the protein CASRHGSSYEQYL.